These 30 T cell receptor beta chains share one sample of origin, sequenced in a study of blood T cell repertoires in COVID-19. Using immunoSEQ multiplex PCR, the repertoire was profiled, and TCRdb retains in-frame clones only, with some absent. The table has 150,000 to 200,000 clones, approximately 80% seen once. Material: PBMCs or T cells enriched from blood (not recorded which). The source of these receptors is a woman aged 55-70 years with acute COVID-19.

This clone turned up a few times. V gene TRBV18 combines with J gene TRBJ1-2; no clear D gene. Germline CDR1 reads KGHSH; CDR2 reads LQKENI. The CDR3 is 13 residues long. Trimming removed 3 bases at V and 3 bases at J, with 8 bases between. In DNA form, the CDR3 reads TGTGCCAGCTCACCTACCTCAGACTATGGCTACACCTTC. It is translated as CASSPTSDYGYTF.

This clone was counted a few times. For the CDR3, the DNA is TGTGCCAGCAGCGTAGGACAGTACGACAATGAGCAGTTCTTC. This gives the protein CASSVGQYDNEQFF. J is TRBJ2-1 and V is TRBV9; TRBD1 is a possible D gene (5 bases). The germline V and J ends were trimmed by 0 bases and 5 bases, with 9 bases remaining between them. Germline V gene sequence: CDR1 SGDLS, CDR2 YYNGEE. The length of the CDR3 is 14 residues.

This clone appeared once. V usage is TRBV7-8 and J usage is TRBJ2-1, with TRBD2 matching 8 bases. V lost 3 bases, J lost 6 bases, and 13 bases stayed unmatched. Germline-derived CDR1 and CDR2 are SGHVS and FQNEAQ. The CDR3 has 17 amino acids. The chain's CDR3 is CASSLARLAGPINEQFF. The DNA for the CDR3 is TGTGCCAGCAGCTTGGCACGGCTAGCGGGCCCAATCAATGAGCAGTTCTTC.

This clone has only one observation. The DNA of the CDR3 is TGTGCCAGCAGGCCCGGACAGGGGTACGAGCAGTACGTC. Residues: CASRPGQGYEQYV. The chain couples TRBV28 to TRBJ2-7; TRBD1 matches at 9 bases. This CDR3 is 13 amino acids long. Germline values: CDR1 MDHEN, CDR2 SYDVKM. V dropped 6 bases and J dropped 4; count of bases not matched to a gene: 4.

The J gene is TRBJ1-4, the V gene TRBV7-2; no firm D call. The CDR3 runs to 14 residues. Germline lookup yields CDR1 SGHTA and CDR2 FQGNSA. Trimming took off 5 bases at V and 5 bases at J, with 12 bases between the two ends. For the CDR3, the DNA is TGTGCCAGCAGCCTGGACTCACGAAATGAAAAACTGTTTTTT. Encoded protein: CASSLDSRNEKLFF.

The chain carries TRBV7-2 and TRBJ2-3; 9 bases are a match to TRBD1. This CDR3 has 16 residues. The trim removed 6 bases at V and 5 bases at J, leaving 12 bases unmatched. Looked up from germline, CDR1 is SGHTA and CDR2 is FQGNSA. The CDR3 spells CASRQPGQGFEDTQYF. The CDR3 bases are TGTGCCAGCAGACAGCCGGGACAGGGCTTTGAAGATACGCAGTATTTT.

The rearrangement links TRBV29-1 to TRBJ2-3, with TRBD2 identical over 8 bases. Germline lookup yields CDR1 SQVTM and CDR2 ANQGSEA. V shed 7 bases, J shed 6 bases, and the junction held 9 bases outside the gene matches. The CDR3 length is 13 residues. This CDR3 reads CSAGGGAADTQYF. As DNA, the CDR3 is TGCAGCGCGGGGGGGGGAGCGGCGGATACGCAGTATTTT.

J is TRBJ1-1 and V is TRBV6-5; D gene unclear. Trimming pared 4 bases from V and 2 bases from J, leaving 8 bases between. CDR3 length: 13 residues. Germline-derived CDR1 and CDR2 are MNHEY and SVGAGI. CDR3 sequence reads: CASSSGGNTEAFF. CDR3 DNA sequence: TGTGCCAGCAGTTCGGGAGGAAACACTGAAGCTTTCTTT.

The chain joins TRBV5-4 to TRBJ1-2; 9 bases align to TRBD1. The CDR3 contains 18 residues. In germline, CDR1 is SGHNT, CDR2 YYREEE (reference sequence). V shed 3 bases, J shed 0 bases, and the junction held 12 bases outside the gene matches. CDR3 nucleotides: TGTGCCAGCAGCTCACTCACAGGGGGCGCGATTACTAACTATGGCTACACCTTC. Translating it yields CASSSLTGGAITNYGYTF.

The chain couples TRBV6-5 to TRBJ1-5; a possible D gene is TRBD1 (6 bases). With 5 bases removed from V and 7 bases from J, the gap between germline ends came to 18 bases. The length of the CDR3 is 15 residues. Looked up from germline, CDR1 is MNHEY and CDR2 is SVGAGI. CDR3 in DNA: TGTGCCAGCAGTCTCTTACGGGGGGCTGGGCAGCCCCAGCATTTT. Its protein product is CASSLLRGAGQPQHF.

The rearrangement uses TRBV7-2 and TRBJ1-1; D remains ambiguous. CDR1 and CDR2 from the germline V gene are SGHTA and FQGNSA. The CDR3 length is 14 residues. V lost 5 bases and J lost 5, with 15 bases in between. DNA for the CDR3: TGTGCCAGCAGCCCCGCGGGGAGAGGGACTGAAGCTTTCTTT. This sequence encodes CASSPAGRGTEAFF.

V is TRBV4-1 and J is TRBJ1-4, with 7 bases fitting TRBD1. The J segment lost 5 bases and the V segment lost 1 base, leaving 7 bases of the junction unmatched. The CDR3 is made up of 16 amino acids. The V gene's germline CDR1 is MGHRA and CDR2 YSYEKL. CDR3 amino acids: CASSQAWTGLNEKLFF. The CDR3 DNA reads TGCGCCAGCAGCCAAGCCTGGACAGGTCTGAATGAAAAACTGTTTTTT.

The chain couples TRBV5-4 to TRBJ1-2; TRBD1 matches at 7 bases. Trimming at V came to 2 bases and at J to 4 bases, leaving 5 bases not matched to a gene. CDR1 and CDR2 from the germline V gene are SGHNT and YYREEE (reference sequence). This CDR3 has 14 amino acids. DNA of the CDR3: TGTGCCAGCAGCTTCCGGGACAGAACCTATGGCTACACCTTC. This encodes CASSFRDRTYGYTF.

V is TRBV6-1 and J is TRBJ2-5; 9 bases are a match to TRBD2. With V trimmed by 2 bases and J by 5 bases, 15 bases remained unmatched. Germline CDR1 MNHNS, CDR2 SASEGT. The CDR3 loop spans 18 amino acids. CDR3 nucleotides: TGTGCCAGCAGTGAAAGGGCTAGCGGGACTCGGGCGTGGGAGACCCAGTACTTC. It yields the protein CASSERASGTRAWETQYF.

The V call is TRBV6-2 or TRBV6-3, the J call TRBJ2-2; no reliable D call. The ends were cut back, 0 bases at V and 7 bases at J, with 12 bases in the middle. The germline gives CDR1 MNHEY, CDR2 SVGEGT. This CDR3 is built from 15 residues. CDR3 sequence reads: CASSYSSARGGELFF. The CDR3 DNA sequence: TGTGCCAGCAGTTACTCGTCGGCGCGCGGCGGGGAGCTGTTTTTT.

The chain links TRBV21-1 to TRBJ2-1; the table's D call TRBD2 went unverified against the DNA. TRBV21-1 is flagged as a pseudogene. The CDR3 is made up of 16 amino acids. The CDR3 DNA follows: TGTGCCAGCAGCGGACCGGGACTAGCGGGTATGAATGAGCAGTTCTTC. Translating it yields CASSGPGLAGMNEQFF.

The V call is TRBV18, the J call TRBJ2-2; 7 positions agree with TRBD1. J gave up 3 bases and V 5 bases, and 6 bases lay outside the gene matches. Germline V gives CDR1 KGHSH, CDR2 LQKENI. The CDR3 totals 15 residues. CDR3 in DNA: TGTGCCAGCTCAACTACGGGACAGCACACCGGGGAGCTGTTTTTT. Its protein product is CASSTTGQHTGELFF.

The chain has TRBV7-2 and TRBJ2-7; TRBD2 might be the D (6 bases). CDR1 and CDR2 (germline): SGHTA, FQGNSA. The CDR3 length is 15 residues. With 0 bases removed from V and 2 bases from J, the gap between germline ends came to 11 bases. CDR3 in DNA: TGTGCCAGCAGCTTAGCCGTAACTAGCCCCTACGAGCAGTACTTC. The encoded protein is CASSLAVTSPYEQYF.

Remarks on this clone: This specimen includes other DNA sequences encoding the same CDR3. The chain uses TRBV7-2 and TRBJ2-5, with unresolved D. The CDR3 is 13 residues long. The V and J ends lost 1 base and 2 bases respectively, with 5 bases between them. Germline CDR1 SGHTA, CDR2 FQGNSA. CDR3: CASSLVSQETQYF. CDR3 bases: TGTGCCAGCAGCTTAGTCAGTCAAGAGACCCAGTACTTC.

The chain recombines TRBV24-1 with TRBJ1-5; 10 nucleotides agree with TRBD1. Germline V CDR1 and CDR2: KGHDR, SFDVKD. This CDR3 has 14 amino acids. The V segment lost 5 bases and the J segment 6 bases; nucleotides outside the gene matches: 3. This chain's CDR3 is CATSAGTGAQPQHF. DNA for the CDR3: TGTGCCACCAGTGCCGGGACAGGGGCTCAGCCCCAGCATTTT.

This clone was recorded a few times. The genes are TRBV5-4 and TRBJ2-2; possibly TRBD2 for D (7 bases). The germline gives CDR1 SGHNT, CDR2 YYREEE (reference sequence). The CDR3 extends over 14 amino acids. V was shortened by 5 bases and J by 4 bases, with 12 bases between the two germline ends. This CDR3 is CASRRGGGTGELFF. DNA for the CDR3: TGTGCCAGCAGGAGGGGAGGGGGCACCGGGGAGCTGTTTTTT.

The chain couples TRBV4-3 to TRBJ2-7; 8 bases match TRBD2. The CDR3 has 14 residues. Germline loops: CDR1 LGHNA, CDR2 YSLEER. The V and J ends lost 4 bases and 6 bases, in that order; junction bases with no gene match: 8. CDR3 coding DNA: TGCGCCAGCAGCCCCCTCGGGGGGGGTACCGAGCAGTACGTC. Its protein product is CASSPLGGGTEQYV.

The chain carries TRBV2 and TRBJ2-5; a possible D gene is TRBD2 (6 bases). The germline gives CDR1 SNHLY, CDR2 FYNNEI. V lost 10 bases to trimming and J lost 6 bases, with 15 bases between them. The CDR3 spans 12 residues. This CDR3 is CATRDSGKTQYF. The DNA of the CDR3 is TGTGCCACCCGGGACTCGGGGAAGACCCAGTACTTC. The complete variable domain, with remaining parts taken from reference TRBV2 and TRBJ2-5, reads EPEVTQTPSHQVTQMGQEVILRCVPISNHLYFYWYRQILGQKVEFLVSFYNNEISEKSEIFDDQFSVERPDGSNFTLKIRSTKLEDSAMYFCATRDSGKTQYFGPGTRLLVL.

V gene TRBV9 combines with J gene TRBJ2-2; D unclear. Germline loops: CDR1 SGDLS, CDR2 YYNGEE. V gave up 3 bases and J gave up 5 bases, with 17 bases separating them. This CDR3 has 16 residues. CDR3 sequence: CASSAGPTSRTGELFF. CDR3 bases: TGTGCCAGCAGCGCCGGTCCGACCTCGAGGACCGGGGAGCTGTTTTTT.

This chain connects TRBV6-5 to TRBJ1-6, with TRBD1 matching 7 bases. The CDR3 has 16 amino acids. With 3 bases clipped from V and 6 bases from J, the junction kept 8 bases outside the gene matches. Per germline, CDR1 MNHEY and CDR2 SVGAGI. The CDR3: CASSYGIRDSNSPLHF. CDR3 coding DNA: TGTGCCAGCAGTTATGGGATCCGGGACAGTAATTCACCCCTCCACTTT.

The J gene is TRBJ2-7, the V gene TRBV7-2, with 10 positions matching TRBD2. Unmatched junction bases numbered 6, after V lost 2 bases and J lost 5 bases. The CDR3 totals 15 residues. Germline V gene sequence: CDR1 SGHTA, CDR2 FQGNSA. The CDR3 DNA follows: TGTGCCAGCAGCTTAAAAGCGGGGGGGCCCCACGAGCAGTACGTC. Translating gives CASSLKAGGPHEQYV.

J is TRBJ2-7 and V is TRBV6-5; maybe TRBD1 (5 bases). CDR3 length equals 12 residues. The germline V gene has CDR1 MNHEY and CDR2 SVGAGI. With 10 bases removed from V and 6 bases from J, the gap between germline ends came to 16 bases. The CDR3, as DNA: TGTGCCATCTCCAGGGATCAGGGCGAGCAGTACTTC. Encoded protein: CAISRDQGEQYF.

The J gene is TRBJ1-2, the V gene TRBV27, with D perhaps TRBD1 (5 bases). The CDR3 runs to 13 residues. Germline CDR1 reads MNHEY; CDR2 reads SMNVEV (reference sequence). Trimming left V 2 bases short and J 7 bases short, with 11 bases between. The CDR3 DNA sequence: TGTGCCAGCAGTTTAGGGTGGGGGGGTGGCTACACCTTC. This sequence encodes CASSLGWGGGYTF.

The CDR3 here is CAIGGSGLNSNQPQHF. CDR3 in DNA: TGTGCCATAGGGGGCTCAGGTCTTAATAGCAATCAGCCCCAGCATTTT. The V call is TRBV10-3, the J call TRBJ1-5, with 7 bases matching TRBD1. The CDR3 loop spans 16 amino acids. Unmatched junction bases numbered 11, after V lost 9 bases and J lost 0 bases. Germline V CDR1 and CDR2: ENHRY, SYGVKD.

The CDR3 region has the DNA TGTGCCAGCAGTGTCAGGGGCCAGCCCCAGCATTTT. Translating gives CASSVRGQPQHF. This sequence joins TRBV6-2 or TRBV6-3 and TRBJ1-5; perhaps TRBD1 as D (6 bases). This CDR3 has 12 residues. The germline CDR1 and CDR2 sequences are MNHEY and SVGEGT. Trimming stripped 5 bases from V and 7 bases from J, with 9 bases between.